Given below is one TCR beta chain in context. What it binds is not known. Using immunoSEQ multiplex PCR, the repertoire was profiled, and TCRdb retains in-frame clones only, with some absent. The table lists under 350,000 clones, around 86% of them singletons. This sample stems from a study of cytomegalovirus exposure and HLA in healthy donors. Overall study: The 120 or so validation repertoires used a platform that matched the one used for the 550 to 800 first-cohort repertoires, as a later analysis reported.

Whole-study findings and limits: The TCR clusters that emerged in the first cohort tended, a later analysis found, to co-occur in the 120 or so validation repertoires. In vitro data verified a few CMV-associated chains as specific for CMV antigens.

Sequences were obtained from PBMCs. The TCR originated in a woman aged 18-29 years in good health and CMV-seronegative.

CDR3 coding DNA: TGCGCCAGCAGCCAAAATACCCCCGGGGATCTCTATGGCTACACCTTC. Translation gives CASSQNTPGDLYGYTF. The V call is TRBV4-3, the J call TRBJ1-2; D not resolved. Trimming took 2 bases from V and 4 from J, leaving 17 bases between them. Looked up from germline, CDR1 is LGHNA and CDR2 is YSLEER. The CDR3 is 16 amino acids.